The present TCR beta chain was sequenced within a study of beta chain features in type 1 diabetes. Sorted CD4+ subsets: naive, central memory, regulatory, stem cell-like memory (CD45RO/CCR7/CD25/CD127/CD95/CD27 panel). Concerning this clone itself: No antigen is known for it.

Study-level results: Healthy donors had naive, central memory and Treg TCRB repertoires that appeared less similar than those seen among patients.

All of the isolated RNA was reverse transcribed, so expressed TCRB transcripts were sequenced. Using immunoSEQ multiplex PCR, the repertoire was profiled, and TCRdb retains in-frame clones only, with some absent. The repertoire holds 330,000 or so clones, with around 19% as singletons. Sequenced: naive CD4+ T cells from blood. The sequence was collected from a woman aged 18 to 35 in good health.

In nucleotides, the CDR3 is TGTGCCTGGAGCGGGGGGGCCGAGACCCAGTACTTC. This codes for CAWSGGAETQYF. J is TRBJ2-5 and V is TRBV30, with TRBD2 identical over 8 bases. The CDR3 runs 12 residues. The germline gives CDR1 GTSNPN, CDR2 SVGIG (reference sequence). V lost 3 bases, J lost 5 bases, and 2 bases stayed unmatched.